This T cell receptor beta chain was identified during a study of blood T cells in healthy people across ages (dated by TCRdb to the mid-2010s). About the investigation overall: In model experiments, roughly one uniquely barcoded TCR beta cDNA molecule per two T cells was captured by template switching. The donors were divided into four age groups: young (average around 15 years), middle-aged (approximately 39), aged (62) and long-lived (more than 75). The study measured age-related changes in TCR beta repertoire diversity using deep sequencing normalized with unique cDNA molecular identifiers. The study analyzed two additional independent replicas of 1 million unique cDNA reads from the same blood draw for two donors, one aged 18 to 30 and one aged 80 or older. To avoid experimental bias, donors of different ages were spread randomly across the sequencing lanes. Paper-wide results and their limitations: The CMV infection status of donors was not known, potentially confounding age-related changes in expanded clonotypes. Bulk unsorted PBMC profiling prevented conclusive comparison of naive and antigen-experienced compartments. The percentage of naive T cells measured by flow cytometry correlated strongly with observed TCR beta diversity. Estimates of total diversity based on one million sequenced T cells were regarded as lower bounds and as underestimates. As age increased, observed TCR beta diversity per million T cells dropped in a roughly linear way, and a significant reduction was already evident by age approximately 40. Compared with the aged group, more naive CD4+ T cells, fewer expanded clones and increased TCR diversity were shown by the long-lived group, suggesting age selection.

The library was obtained by 5' RACE. The listed sequencing device is Illumina HiSeq 2500. A second PCR of 7 to 11 cycles was performed with a sample-barcoded 5' primer and a J-beta primer mix. A template-switch 5' adaptor carrying 12 random nucleotides introduced a unique molecular identifier onto each TCR beta cDNA molecule. Each sample yielded at least 2.5 million CDR3-containing paired-end reads. First-strand cDNA synthesis was performed from all RNA using the Mint cDNA synthesis kit, with priming by a TRBC-specific oligonucleotide. Following uracil-DNA glycosylase treatment, a first 18-cycle PCR with universal primers M1SS and BC2_uni_R was performed on all cDNA. The authors processed their data as follows. Each sample was normalized by randomly selecting 1 million high-quality reads, each carrying a distinct molecular identifier. Reads sharing molecular identifiers were discarded rather than binned into consensus sequences. MiTCR, set to a Q25 quality threshold and the strictest error-elimination algorithm, was used for CDR3 identification, clonotype clustering and error correction. A nonparametric unseen species model with Euler transformation was used to estimate a lower bound on total TCR beta diversity. TCRdb reworked the public reads: Q25 trimming with fastp, MiXCR clone assembly, productive beta chains retained. CDR3 protein duplicates are merged, each entry listing the most common genes and DNA. For this entry, the V and J calls and clone size follow TCRdb and not the study's own pipeline. Counted in this sample were 500,000 to 700,000 distinct CDR3 sequences; about 30% of them appeared once. The ten largest clones capture 15% to 17% of the sample.

Systemically healthy Caucasian individuals from Russia, some 38 in total and aged about 6 to 90 years, were included as donors. Each donor gave ten milliliters of peripheral blood, drawn into EDTA-treated Vacutainer tubes. PBMCs were isolated by Ficoll-Paque density-gradient centrifugation, with at least 6 million obtained per sample. Trizol reagent was used to extract total RNA from the PBMCs, yielding at least 5 micrograms per sample. Naive CD45RAhigh/CD27high T cell percentages were measured by flow cytometry on a PBMC aliquot from every donor. This clonotype was counted between two and nine times. The antigen this receptor binds is unknown. A much larger clone sits a single nucleotide away, making a read error possible. As encoded in the germline V gene, CDR1 is LGHNA while CDR2 is YSLEER. Counted from cysteine to phenylalanine, this CDR3 has 15 amino acids. The CDR3 DNA has 45 bases and is translated from base 1.

Material: blood. The rearranged segments are TRBV4-3 and TRBJ2-5; 15 middle bases align to TRBD2. The receptor was isolated from a woman older than 75 in good health. CDR3 sequence: CAGSQGLAGGKTQYF. The nucleotide sequence reads as follows: TGCGCCGGCAGCCAAGGACTAGCGGGGGGGAAGACCCAGTACTTC.